This T cell receptor (beta chain) was documented in a study of sequential checkpoint blockade in melanoma. Overall study: Each arm's sequence ended with maintenance nivolumab.

The treatment here: randomized to nivolumab then ipilimumab (arm A) or the reverse (arm B). The V end was cut by 1 base, the J end by 4 bases, with 14 bases between. This CDR3 has 15 residues. CDR1 is MNHNS, CDR2 SASEGT, per germline. Using immunoSEQ multiplex PCR, the repertoire was profiled, and TCRdb retains in-frame clones only, with some absent. This sample has some 12,000 clones, with about 75% found just once. The sequence came from a human donor with melanoma. The chain employs TRBV6-1 and TRBJ2-7; TRBD2 might be the D (6 bases). The material was CD8+ T cells sorted from blood (inferred from file names), obtained from a patient given nivolumab and ipilimumab in sequence. CDR3 DNA: TGTGCCAGCAGTGAAGATGGAGGGGCGGGGTACGAGCAGTACTTC. The encoded protein is CASSEDGGAGYEQYF.